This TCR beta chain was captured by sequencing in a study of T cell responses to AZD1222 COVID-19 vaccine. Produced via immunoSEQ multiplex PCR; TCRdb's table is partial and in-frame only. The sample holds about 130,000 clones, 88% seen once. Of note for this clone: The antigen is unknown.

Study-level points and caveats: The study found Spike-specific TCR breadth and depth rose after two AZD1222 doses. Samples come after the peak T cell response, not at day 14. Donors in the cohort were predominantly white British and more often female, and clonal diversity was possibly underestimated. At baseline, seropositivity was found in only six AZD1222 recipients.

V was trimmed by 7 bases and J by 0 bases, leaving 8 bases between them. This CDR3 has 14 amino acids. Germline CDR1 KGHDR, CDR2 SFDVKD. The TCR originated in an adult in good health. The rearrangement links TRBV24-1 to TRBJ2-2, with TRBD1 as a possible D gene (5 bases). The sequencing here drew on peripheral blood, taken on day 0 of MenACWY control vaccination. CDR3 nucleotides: TGTGCCACCAGGGGGCAAACGAACACCGGGGAGCTGTTTTTT. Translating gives CATRGQTNTGELFF.